The rows below give T cell receptor beta chains drawn from one sample of a study of T-cell reconstitution after alpha-beta-depleted transplantation in children. TCRdb redid the calling of the PCR reads with MiXCR, one entry per CDR3 protein. Seen here are some 280,000 distinct CDR3 sequences, 9.9% observed once, and the top ten hold about 9.4%. Sequencing was performed on PBMCs from the stem cell graft donor, taken from the stem cell graft. The source of these receptors is a human donor who donated a stem cell graft to a child with SCID. Each CDR3 is given with its conserved first and last residue. D genes are given only for firm matches. Clone size is stated in some rows and not others, as once, few, many or a class when expanded.

size | J | D | V | DNA | CDR3
many | TRBJ2-5 | . | TRBV20-1 | TGCAGTGCTAACGCGGGGTCGGCGGGAGAGACCCAGTACTTC | CSANAGSAGETQYF
many | TRBJ2-2 | . | TRBV10-3 | TGTGCCATCAGTGACGGGGGCTCTGGGGAGCTGTTTTTT | CAISDGGSGELFF
many | TRBJ1-6 | TRBD1 | TRBV12-3/TRBV12-4 | TGTGCCAGCAACCGGGACAGGGGGTCTTCACCCCTCCACTTT | CASNRDRGSSPLHF
many | TRBJ1-3 | . | TRBV29-1 | TGCAGCGTTGAAGACAGTTTCTCTGGAAACACCATATATTTT | CSVEDSFSGNTIYF
many | TRBJ2-3 | . | TRBV9 | TGTGCCAGCAGCGTAGGTTGGCGGGGCACAGATACGCAGTATTTT | CASSVGWRGTDTQYF
. | TRBJ2-3 | . | TRBV7-9 | TGTGCCAGGGCGGACGAGGGGAACACAGATACGCAGTATTTT | CARADEGNTDTQYF
many | TRBJ1-1 | . | TRBV2 | TGTGCCAGCAGTGCCAGGGGTGCCACTGAAGCTTTCTTT | CASSARGATEAFF
. | TRBJ2-6 | TRBD1 | TRBV5-1 | TGCGCCAGCAGCTGGGACAGATCCACCTCTGGGGCCAACGTCCTGACTTTC | CASSWDRSTSGANVLTF
few | TRBJ2-1 | TRBD2 | TRBV3-1 | TGTGCCAGCAGCCCCTTGGGGTCTAGCGGGGGCCGGAATGAGCAGTTCTTC | CASSPLGSSGGRNEQFF
. | TRBJ2-7 | TRBD1 | TRBV2 | TGTGCCAGCAGGGCGGGACAGGGATCCTGGGAGCAGTACTTC | CASRAGQGSWEQYF
many | TRBJ1-4 | TRBD1 | TRBV12-3/TRBV12-4 | TGTGCCAGCAGAGCGACAGGGCTTAATGAAAAACTGTTTTTT | CASRATGLNEKLFF
. | TRBJ2-1 | TRBD2 | TRBV20-1 | TGCAGTGCGAGGACTAGCGGGGGGGCCTGGTCCTACAATGAGCAGTTCTTC | CSARTSGGAWSYNEQFF
few | TRBJ2-7 | . | TRBV20-1 | TGCAGTGCTAGGTCCAGGGACACCTCCTACGAGCAGTACTTC | CSARSRDTSYEQYF
few | TRBJ1-1 | . | TRBV5-1 | TGCGCCAGCAGCTTGAGGATAGGAGAGACTGAAGCTTTCTTT | CASSLRIGETEAFF
few | TRBJ2-3 | TRBD1 | TRBV7-6 | TGTGCCAGCAGCTCACCGGACAGGTTACGCACAGATACGCAGTATTTT | CASSSPDRLRTDTQYF
many | TRBJ2-4 | . | TRBV11-2 | TGTGCCAGCAGCTCTTCCACCGACCTAGCCAAAAACATTCAGTACTTC | CASSSSTDLAKNIQYF
few | TRBJ2-1 | TRBD1 | TRBV7-9 | TGTGCCAGCAGCCGCCCCCCCCAGGACAGGGGGGGTGAGCAGTTCTTC | CASSRPPQDRGGEQFF
few | TRBJ2-7 | . | TRBV4-1 | TGCGCCAGCAGCCAAGTTTACAGCTCCTACGAGCAGTACTTC | CASSQVYSSYEQYF
. | TRBJ2-5 | . | TRBV6-2/TRBV6-3 | TGTGCCAGCCCAAGCGGACAGAAAGAGACCCAGTACTTC | CASPSGQKETQYF
few | TRBJ2-7 | TRBD1 | TRBV12-3/TRBV12-4 | TGTGCCAGCAGTTTTCCCCCCTCGCCCCCACCGGGACAGGGGCTGGCTCTGTACGAGCAGTACTTC | CASSFPPSPPPGQGLALYEQYF
few | TRBJ2-7 | . | TRBV20-1 | TGCAGTGCTAGAGTCCAGTACGAGCAGTACTTC | CSARVQYEQYF
few | TRBJ2-2 | . | TRBV6-5 | TGTGCCAGCAGTTATGGTCAGGGTCTCTCCGGGGAGCTGTTTTTT | CASSYGQGLSGELFF
. | TRBJ2-3 | . | TRBV25-1 | TGTGCCAGTAACTCCCCTGTGGCGGACACAGATACGCAGTATTTT | CASNSPVADTDTQYF
few | TRBJ2-1 | . | TRBV4-1 | TGCGCCAGCAGCCCCGACCCGGGGGGCAGCTACAATGAGCAGTTCTTC | CASSPDPGGSYNEQFF
. | TRBJ2-3 | TRBD2 | TRBV7-6 | TGTGCCAGCAGCTTAGTGCGGGGGGGCCGGGTCACAGATACGCAGTATTTT | CASSLVRGGRVTDTQYF
many | TRBJ1-1 | . | TRBV20-1 | TGCAGTGCTAGTCCCGGGACCGAAGCTTTCTTT | CSASPGTEAFF
. | TRBJ2-1 | . | TRBV7-2 | TGTGCCAGCAGCCAACTTAGGGGGGATGAGCAGTTCTTC | CASSQLRGDEQFF
. | TRBJ1-1 | . | TRBV27 | TGTGCCAGCAGTTTCTCGGGGTTCAACACTGAAGCTTTCTTT | CASSFSGFNTEAFF
many | TRBJ1-5 | TRBD1 | TRBV20-1 | TGCAGTGCTAGGGAGGGGGCTGGCAATCAGCCCCAGCATTTT | CSAREGAGNQPQHF
. | TRBJ2-7 | . | TRBV6-1 | TGTGCCAGCAGCCTAACCCTGGGCAACGAGCAGTACTTC | CASSLTLGNEQYF
few | TRBJ1-1 | . | TRBV29-1 | TGCAGCGTTGAGGGGTCCACGGGGACTGAAGCTTTCTTT | CSVEGSTGTEAFF
. | TRBJ2-1 | . | TRBV5-1 | TGCGCCAGCAGCTTAACTAGCTCATCCTACAATGAGCAGTTCTTC | CASSLTSSSYNEQFF
many | TRBJ2-2 | TRBD2 | TRBV7-2 | TGTGCCAGCAGCTTAGTCGGGGGGGTCACCGGGGAGCTGTTTTTT | CASSLVGGVTGELFF
. | TRBJ2-4 | . | TRBV10-1 | TGCGCCAGCAGCCCGGGACGAAGTAACATTCAGTACTTC | CASSPGRSNIQYF
few | TRBJ2-3 | TRBD1 | TRBV4-1 | TGCGCCAGCAGCTACCGGGACAGGAGTACACATACGCAGTATTTT | CASSYRDRSTHTQYF
few | TRBJ1-6 | . | TRBV9 | TGTGCCAGCAGCGCCACGGGTCGGACCTATAATTCACCCCTCCACTTT | CASSATGRTYNSPLHF
. | TRBJ1-1 | . | TRBV5-1 | TGCGCCAGTAAGAACGGACAATTGAACACTGAAGCTTTCTTT | CASKNGQLNTEAFF
few | TRBJ2-4 | . | TRBV5-1 | TGCGCCAGCAGCTTCGGGGGCGGGGAAAACATTCAGTACTTC | CASSFGGGENIQYF
many | TRBJ2-7 | TRBD1 | TRBV12-3/TRBV12-4 | TGTGCCAGCACCCCGGGGACAGGGGGGTCCTACGAGCAGTACTTC | CASTPGTGGSYEQYF
. | TRBJ2-3 | TRBD2 | TRBV5-5 | TGTGCCAGCAGCGCTCCTCGGACTAGCGGGGGGTTTACAGATACGCAGTATTTT | CASSAPRTSGGFTDTQYF
few | TRBJ2-7 | . | TRBV3-1 | TGTGCCAGCAGCCATTCCCCCGTATGGGGGGCTCAGGACGAGCAGTACTTC | CASSHSPVWGAQDEQYF
. | TRBJ2-7 | TRBD1 | TRBV7-8 | TGTGCCAGCAGTCGACCGGGACAGAAGCGCTACGAGCAGTACTTC | CASSRPGQKRYEQYF
. | TRBJ2-1 | . | TRBV20-1 | TGCAGTGCTAGAGTGGCAGACCGTGAGCAGTTCTTC | CSARVADREQFF
few | TRBJ2-7 | . | TRBV10-1 | TGCGCCAGCAGTGAGTCGGCCGGGACACCTTTCTCCTACGAGCAGTACTTC | CASSESAGTPFSYEQYF
. | TRBJ2-3 | TRBD2 | TRBV7-8 | TGTGCCATCCTCGTAGGGAGGGGCCCTGGAACAGATACGCAGTATTTT | CAILVGRGPGTDTQYF